The 15 T cell receptor beta chains below were found in one sample sequenced in a study of shared clonotypes between healthy human individuals. Profiled with immunoSEQ multiplex PCR; TCRdb holds only in-frame clones, not every one. The data show 1,500,000 or so clones, more than 95% seen once. Sequenced: naive CD4+ T cells sorted from blood. The subset is: CD45RA+ positively selected. The receptors come from a man under 40 in good health.

This clone appeared a single time. The chain joins TRBV5-1 to TRBJ2-1, with 10 bases identical to TRBD1. From germline, CDR1 is SGHRS and CDR2 YFSETQ. V lost 0 bases to trimming and J lost 5 bases; unmatched junction nucleotides: 11. The CDR3 has 18 residues. Here the CDR3 reads CASSLVGAGTGVHNEQFF. The DNA of the CDR3 is TGCGCCAGCAGCTTGGTCGGGGCTGGGACAGGGGTCCACAATGAGCAGTTCTTC.

The CDR3 here is CASSLWSSGREGQETQYF. CDR3 in DNA: TGCGCCAGCAGCTTGTGGTCTAGCGGGAGGGAAGGCCAAGAGACCCAGTACTTC. V usage is TRBV5-1 and J usage is TRBJ2-5, with 12 bases that match TRBD2. CDR3 length: 18 residues. Germline lookup yields CDR1 SGHRS and CDR2 YFSETQ. Losses at the gene ends were 1 base for V and 1 base for J; bases not matched to a gene: 8.

The chain employs TRBV5-5 and TRBJ2-7; TRBD1 matches at 7 bases. This CDR3 is 14 amino acids long. With V trimmed by 4 bases and J by 3 bases, 7 bases remained unmatched. Germline assignment: CDR1 SGHKS and CDR2 YYEKEE (reference sequence). CDR3 residues: CASSPDRLYYEQYF. The CDR3 DNA is TGTGCCAGCAGCCCGGACAGGCTATACTACGAGCAGTACTTC.

The gene calls are TRBV2 and TRBJ2-1; a possible D gene is TRBD2 (6 bases). CDR1 is SNHLY and CDR2 is FYNNEI in the germline V gene. Trimming pared 6 bases from V and 5 bases from J, leaving 20 bases between. This CDR3 has 16 amino acids. CDR3 protein: CASRASGAGSNNEQFF. DNA of the CDR3: TGTGCCAGCAGGGCGAGCGGTGCGGGGTCTAACAATGAGCAGTTCTTC.

The CDR3 spells CASSGTGPYEQYF. The CDR3 DNA reads as TGTGCCAGCAGTGGGACTGGGCCCTACGAGCAGTACTTC. This chain links TRBV6-4 with TRBJ2-7; maybe TRBD2 (5 bases). Germline values: CDR1 MRHNA, CDR2 SNTAGT. The CDR3 is 13 residues long. Trimming cost V 4 bases and J 2 bases, with 9 bases left between them.

The gene calls are TRBV9 and TRBJ2-5; TRBD2 agrees at 11 bases. Germline trimming cut 3 bases from V and 2 bases from J; bases unmatched to any gene: 9. CDR3 length equals 17 residues. In germline, CDR1 is SGDLS, CDR2 YYNGEE. CDR3 nucleotides: TGTGCCAGCAGCGACCTAGCGGGAGGATCAGGGCAAGAGACCCAGTACTTC. As protein: CASSDLAGGSGQETQYF.

The table lists this clone with a count of one. This sequence joins TRBV6-5 and TRBJ2-7, with D tentatively TRBD2 (5 bases). Trimming stripped 0 bases from V and 2 bases from J, with 14 bases between. CDR1 is MNHEY and CDR2 is SVGAGI in the germline V gene. CDR3 length: 16 residues. As DNA, the CDR3 is TGTGCCAGCAGTTACTCGAGTCGGACTTTTACCTACGAGCAGTACTTC. Translation: CASSYSSRTFTYEQYF.

V gene TRBV5-1 combines with J gene TRBJ2-7; 9 nucleotides line up with TRBD2. CDR3 size: 15 residues. The V gene's germline CDR1 is SGHRS and CDR2 YFSETQ. J gave up 4 bases and V 0 bases, and 5 bases lay outside the gene matches. The CDR3 nucleotides are TGCGCCAGCAGCTTGGAGGCGGGAGGGGGGTACGAGCAGTACTTC. It is translated as CASSLEAGGGYEQYF.

This clone was counted a single time. The gene calls are TRBV5-4 and TRBJ2-1, with unresolved D. CDR1 SGHNT and CDR2 YYREEE come from the germline V gene (reference sequence). CDR3 length: 16 residues. Trimming took off 4 bases at V and 9 bases at J, with 23 bases between the two ends. In DNA, the CDR3 is TGTGCCAGCAGCCCGACGACCCTCACCTTAGAAGCTGAGCAGTTCTTC. It codes for CASSPTTLTLEAEQFF.

The rearrangement uses TRBV28 and TRBJ2-7; 10 bases match TRBD2. This CDR3 spans 16 amino acids. Germline V gene data show CDR1 as MDHEN and CDR2 as SYDVKM. V was pared by 2 bases and J by 0 bases, with 4 bases of the junction left unmatched. The CDR3 region has the DNA TGTGCCAGCAGTTTAGAGGCTAGCGGGAGCTCCTACGAGCAGTACTTC. Amino acid sequence: CASSLEASGSSYEQYF.

The gene calls are TRBV4-3 and TRBJ2-3; TRBD2 matches at 10 bases. This CDR3 region has 16 residues. After removal of 1 base from V and 8 bases from J, the junction contained 9 bases not matched to a gene. Germline CDR1 and CDR2: LGHNA and YSLEER. The CDR3 sequence: CASSQVVASGSGTQYF. The CDR3 DNA sequence: TGCGCCAGCAGCCAAGTGGTAGCTAGCGGGAGCGGTACGCAGTATTTT.

This chain links TRBV7-9 with TRBJ2-1; tentatively, D is TRBD2 (6 bases). The CDR3 covers 16 residues. V was shortened by 1 base and J by 8 bases, with 18 bases between the two germline ends. In germline, CDR1 is SEHNR, CDR2 FQNEAQ (reference sequence). The CDR3 loop is CASSLDGAVPGDEQFF. For the CDR3, the DNA is TGTGCCAGCAGCTTAGATGGGGCCGTGCCGGGGGATGAGCAGTTCTTC.

The V gene is TRBV2, the J gene TRBJ2-5; D gene unclear. The length of the CDR3 is 12 residues. Trimming took 8 bases from V and 0 from J, leaving 7 bases between them. CDR1 and CDR2 (germline): SNHLY, FYNNEI. The CDR3 nucleotides read TGTGCCAGCGATAGGTACCAAGAGACCCAGTACTTC. Protein: CASDRYQETQYF.

The rearrangement links TRBV28 to TRBJ2-1; TRBD2 matches at 14 bases. V gave up 3 bases and J gave up 8 bases; unmatched junction bases: 3. The CDR3 runs 15 residues. The germline gives CDR1 MDHEN, CDR2 SYDVKM. Here the CDR3 reads CASSFGTSGSYEQFF. For the CDR3, the DNA is TGTGCCAGCAGTTTTGGGACTAGCGGGAGTTATGAGCAGTTCTTC.

The rearrangement joins TRBV19 to TRBJ1-1, with a possible D match to TRBD1 (6 bases). The CDR3 consists of 13 residues. The V gene's germline CDR1 is LNHDA and CDR2 SQIVND (reference sequence). V shed 7 bases and J shed 5 bases, with 14 bases lying between them. For the CDR3, the DNA is TGTGCCAGTACCTTGGAGGGGGGGACTGAAGCTTTCTTT. This codes for CASTLEGGTEAFF.